This T cell receptor (beta chain) was retrieved from a study of blood T cell repertoires in COVID-19. The V gene's germline CDR1 is MGHDK and CDR2 SYGVNS. The V end was cut by 6 bases, the J end by 8 bases, with 19 bases between. The CDR3 covers 14 residues. The data were produced by immunoSEQ multiplex PCR, yet TCRdb's version contains in-frame clones alone and is incomplete. In the table there are approximately 210,000 clones, around 84% of which are singletons. Sequencing input: peripheral blood. This rearrangement joins TRBV25-1 to TRBJ1-2; possible D gene TRBD1, 6 bases. The clonotype was recovered from a human donor in a cohort sampled during active COVID-19. For the CDR3, the DNA is TGTGCCAGCAGAAGTACAGGGTGGGTCCGCGGCTACACCTTC. Residues: CASRSTGWVRGYTF.